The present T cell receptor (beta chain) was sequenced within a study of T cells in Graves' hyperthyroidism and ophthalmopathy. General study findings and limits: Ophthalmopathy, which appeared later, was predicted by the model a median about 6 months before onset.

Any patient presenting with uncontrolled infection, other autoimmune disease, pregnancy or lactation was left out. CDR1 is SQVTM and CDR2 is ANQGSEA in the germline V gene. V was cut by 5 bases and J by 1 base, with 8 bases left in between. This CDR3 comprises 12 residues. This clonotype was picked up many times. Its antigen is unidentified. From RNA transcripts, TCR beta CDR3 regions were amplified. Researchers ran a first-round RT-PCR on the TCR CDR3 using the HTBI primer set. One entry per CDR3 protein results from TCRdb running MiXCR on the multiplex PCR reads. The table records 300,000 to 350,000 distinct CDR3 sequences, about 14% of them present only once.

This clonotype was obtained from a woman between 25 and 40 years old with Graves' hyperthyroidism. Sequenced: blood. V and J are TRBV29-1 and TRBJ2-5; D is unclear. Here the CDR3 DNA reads TGCAGCGTTCGCCAGATCCAAGAGACCCAGTACTTC. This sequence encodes CSVRQIQETQYF.